Given below is one T cell receptor beta chain in context. The data were taken from a study of blood T cell repertoires in COVID-19. Study-wide context: Collection of acute and convalescent COVID-19 samples took place in the United States, Italy and Spain. In each case, the material was cDNA or gDNA derived from T cells, B-cell-depleted T cells, or PBMCs.

CDR3 size: 12 residues. Germline loops: CDR1 MGHDK, CDR2 SYGVNS. The V end lost 4 bases, the J end lost 4 bases, and 8 bases lay between the germline ends. In the original processing: Reference gene primer amplification yielded estimated nucleated cell counts. Sequenced by immunoSEQ multiplex PCR; TCRdb stores in-frame clones only, minus some. That table furnishes V, J and clone size, whereas the DNA furnished D and trimming. The sample has around 180,000 clones; over 75% are singletons. Specimen: peripheral blood. V gene TRBV25-1 combines with J gene TRBJ2-7; the D gene is possibly TRBD1 (5 bases). The sequence was obtained from an elderly woman with acute or convalescent COVID-19. For the CDR3, the DNA is TGTGCCAGCAGTGGGACATCGTACGAGCAGTACTTC. Its protein product is CASSGTSYEQYF.